Sequencing of this T cell receptor beta chain was carried out in a study of T-cell memory formation after mild COVID-19. On the study more broadly: TCR clusters largely stayed donor specific.

In this sample, this clonotype turned up many times. Antigen specificity is unknown. Via MiXCR, TCRdb re-called the 5' RACE reads, giving one row per CDR3 protein. The profile covers roughly 280,000 distinct CDR3 sequences, with around 16% appearing a single time and roughly 22% taken by the ten largest. The study's findings and limits: Confirmation of SARS-CoV-2 specificity was lacking for second-wave clones peaking day 37. Mainly CM and EM harbored the contracting CD4+ clones; mainly EMRA harbored the CD8+ ones. Later expanders leaned toward CD4+, whereas clones contracting from day 15 to 85 were balanced CD4/CD8.

Material for sequencing was PBMCs or a T cell subset sorted from them (not recorded which). The receptor comes from a man in his late teens or twenties who had mild COVID-19 (a few samples of this study predate the infection). Cell type and time point are not known.

In DNA, the CDR3 is TGCGCCAGCAGCTGGGACAGGGTCAACGAGCAGTACGTC. This translates into CASSWDRVNEQYV. The rearrangement links TRBV5-1 to TRBJ2-7, with 9 bases fitting TRBD1. The V segment lost 3 bases and the J segment 5 bases; nucleotides outside the gene matches: 3. The CDR3 sequence is 13 residues long. CDR1 and CDR2 from the germline V gene are SGHRS and YFSETQ.